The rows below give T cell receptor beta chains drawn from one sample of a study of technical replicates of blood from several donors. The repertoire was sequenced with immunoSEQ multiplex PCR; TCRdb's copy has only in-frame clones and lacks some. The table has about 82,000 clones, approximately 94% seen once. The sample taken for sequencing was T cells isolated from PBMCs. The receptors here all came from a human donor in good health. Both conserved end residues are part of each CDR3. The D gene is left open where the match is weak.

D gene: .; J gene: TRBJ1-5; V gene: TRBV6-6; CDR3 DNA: TGTGCCGTGTCGGCTCGGGAAGACAATCAGCCCCAGCATTTT; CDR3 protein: CAVSAREDNQPQHF
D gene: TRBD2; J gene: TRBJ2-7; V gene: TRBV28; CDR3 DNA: TGTGCCAGCAGTTTCGTGACTAGCGTCTACGAGCAGTACTTC; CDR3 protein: CASSFVTSVYEQYF
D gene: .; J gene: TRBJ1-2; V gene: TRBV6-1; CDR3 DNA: TGTGCCAGCAGTCACGACAGGCCTATCTATGGCTACACCTTC; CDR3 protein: CASSHDRPIYGYTF
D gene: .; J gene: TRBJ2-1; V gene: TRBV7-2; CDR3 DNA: TGTGCCAGCAGCCCCCCAGACAGGAATGAGCAGTTCTTC; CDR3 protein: CASSPPDRNEQFF
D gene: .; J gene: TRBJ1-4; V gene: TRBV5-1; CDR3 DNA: TGCGCCAGCAGCTTGGCAGGGTACGGGCCAACTAATGAAAAACTGTTTTTT; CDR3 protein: CASSLAGYGPTNEKLFF
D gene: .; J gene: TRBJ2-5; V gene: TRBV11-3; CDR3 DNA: TGTGCCAGCAGCTTAGTTAGATTGACAAACTTCCAAGAGACCCAGTACTTC; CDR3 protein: CASSLVRLTNFQETQYF
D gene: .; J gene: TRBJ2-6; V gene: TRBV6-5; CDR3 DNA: TGTGCCAGCAGTAACCAGGGGAATGGGGCCAACGTCCTGACTTTC; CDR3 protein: CASSNQGNGANVLTF
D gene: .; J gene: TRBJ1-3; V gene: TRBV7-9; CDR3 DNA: TGTGCCAGCAGCTTAACCGCGGGAGCGGGAAACACCATATATTTT; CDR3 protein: CASSLTAGAGNTIYF
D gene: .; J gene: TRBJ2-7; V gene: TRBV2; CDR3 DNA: TGTGCCAGCACCGAGTCCTACGAGCAGTACTTC; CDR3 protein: CASTESYEQYF
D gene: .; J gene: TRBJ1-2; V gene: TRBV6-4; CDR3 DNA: TGTGCCACCAGAACAGGGATTTATGGCTACACCTTC; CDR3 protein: CATRTGIYGYTF
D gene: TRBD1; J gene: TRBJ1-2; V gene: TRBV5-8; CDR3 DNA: TGTGCCAGCAGATATCGGACAGGGAATTATGGCTACACCTTC; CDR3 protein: CASRYRTGNYGYTF
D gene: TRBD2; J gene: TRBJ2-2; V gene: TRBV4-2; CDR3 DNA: TGTGCCAGCAGCCCCCTCGGGGGACTAGCGGGAGACGAGACCGGGGAGCTGTTTTTT; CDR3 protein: CASSPLGGLAGDETGELFF
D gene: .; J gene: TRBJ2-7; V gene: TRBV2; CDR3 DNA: TGTGCCAGCAGTGATGACAGCCCCTACGAGCAGTACTTC; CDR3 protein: CASSDDSPYEQYF
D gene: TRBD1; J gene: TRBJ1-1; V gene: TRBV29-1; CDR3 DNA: TGCAGCGTTGTAGACAGGGCGTTAGGGAACACTGAAGCTTTCTTT; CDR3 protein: CSVVDRALGNTEAFF
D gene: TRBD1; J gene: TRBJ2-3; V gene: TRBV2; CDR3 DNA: TGTGCCAGCACCGGGGACAGGGCTTCCACAGGAACGCAGTATTTT; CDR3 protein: CASTGDRASTGTQYF
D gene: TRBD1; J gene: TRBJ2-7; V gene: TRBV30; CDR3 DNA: TGTGCCTGGAGTGTACTTTGGGACAGGGTGTACGAGCAGTACTTC; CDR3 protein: CAWSVLWDRVYEQYF
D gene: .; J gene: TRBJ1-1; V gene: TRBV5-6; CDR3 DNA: TGTGCCAGCAGCTTGGAGAGCTACCCTGAAGCTTTCTTT; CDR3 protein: CASSLESYPEAFF
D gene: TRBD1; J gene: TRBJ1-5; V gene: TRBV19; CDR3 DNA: TGTGCCAGTTCCCCGTTGGGACAGGGAGGGGGCGGGCCCCAGCATTTT; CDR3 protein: CASSPLGQGGGGPQHF
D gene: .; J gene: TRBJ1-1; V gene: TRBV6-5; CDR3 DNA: TGTGCCAGCAGTATCACACAGGAATATTCCACTGAAGCTTTCTTT; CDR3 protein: CASSITQEYSTEAFF
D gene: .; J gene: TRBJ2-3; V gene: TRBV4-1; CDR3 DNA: TGCGCCAGCAGCCTAGCAGACGACACAGATACGCAGTATTTT; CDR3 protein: CASSLADDTDTQYF